This TCR beta chain was captured in a study of blood T cell repertoires in COVID-19. The wider study: Samples of COVID-19 (acute and convalescent) were obtained from the United States, Italy and Spain.

The V end lost 6 bases, the J end lost 3 bases, and 3 bases lay between the germline ends. The CDR3 totals 11 residues. The germline V gene has CDR1 SGHTA and CDR2 FQGNSA. Study processing details: It was from reference gene primer amplification that nucleated cell counts were estimated. Sequencing was performed with immunoSEQ multiplex PCR; in TCRdb, only in-frame clones are kept and a portion is missing. The V and J calls and clone size come from that table; D and trimming were worked out from the DNA. The sample contains some 150,000 clones, roughly 82% of which appear only once. The sequenced sample consisted of peripheral blood. The receptor was derived from a woman aged 65 to 85 with acute or convalescent COVID-19. This chain joins TRBV7-2 and TRBJ2-1; the D is unclear. The CDR3: CASSIYNEQFF. The DNA of the CDR3 is TGTGCCAGCAGTATCTACAATGAGCAGTTCTTC.